This is a list of T cell receptor beta chains from one sample in a study of CXCR3-negative and CXCR3-positive naive CD8 T cells. TCRdb derives one entry per CDR3 protein from the 5' RACE reads, leaving out DNA. The clone table shows 45,000 to 60,000 distinct CDR3 sequences, with the ten largest holding around 0.4%. What was sequenced was naive CXCR3- CD8+ T cells from blood. The receptors shown here come from a human donor in good health. Some clones in this sample may be carry-over from other donors' samples. CDR3s include the opening cysteine and the closing phenylalanine or tryptophan.

J,V,CDR3
TRBJ2-1,TRBV10-3,CAISGGTVNSYNEQFF
TRBJ2-1,TRBV23-1,CASSTIRVGQSYNEQFF
TRBJ2-7,TRBV7-2,CASSRTGETYEQYF
TRBJ2-7,TRBV7-2,CASSFSTGYEQYF
TRBJ2-7,TRBV6-5,CASSFAGSNSHPYEQYF
TRBJ2-2,TRBV7-8,CASSLSRNTGELFF
TRBJ1-3,TRBV9,CASSVGARDNGNTIYF
TRBJ2-5,TRBV29-1,CSNELGETQYF
TRBJ1-1,TRBV6-5,CASSYSRRLAEAFF
TRBJ2-7,TRBV12-3/TRBV12-4,CARIPGGYYEQYF
TRBJ2-2,TRBV7-6,CASSLVATGGRDTGEPFF
TRBJ2-1,TRBV29-1,CSVPFPGLETYNEQFF
TRBJ2-7,TRBV6-2/TRBV6-3,CASSYFGDSYEQYF
TRBJ2-5,TRBV15,CATSQGEYLNLAGGGETQYF
TRBJ2-7,TRBV28,CASRRDRVYEQYF
TRBJ2-7,TRBV28,CASRTPGLSYEQYF
TRBJ2-1,TRBV10-3,CAISESKGQSYNEQFF
TRBJ2-7,TRBV11-2,CASSFPRDPTRTYYEQYF
TRBJ2-4,TRBV23-1,CASSHQPGQGPKAKNIQYF
TRBJ2-7,TRBV7-9,CASRSGLHYEQYF
TRBJ2-1,TRBV7-9,CASSLNGGTSDSGYNEQFF
TRBJ1-2,TRBV20-1,CSVTSALNYGYTF
TRBJ2-7,TRBV7-6,CASNMGDRPWEQYF
TRBJ2-7,TRBV7-9,CASSLAWDSSSEQYF
TRBJ2-7,TRBV29-1,CSVEKGLESYEQYF
TRBJ2-1,TRBV5-1,CASRVGTGYNEQFF
TRBJ2-5,TRBV11-3,CASSLDRGVYTSWQETQYF
TRBJ2-7,TRBV3-1,CASSQVGFLSYEQYF
TRBJ2-7,TRBV4-3,CASSQDAAGVAEQYF
TRBJ1-1,TRBV2,CASTPGITEAFF
TRBJ2-5,TRBV20-1,CSAKADTQETQYF
TRBJ2-1,TRBV19,CASSGSAGPYNEQFF
TRBJ2-3,TRBV4-2,CASSRGLAEGTDTQYF
TRBJ2-3,TRBV7-2,CASSATGLAVSTDTQYF
TRBJ2-1,TRBV7-8,CASTVSEGSYNEQFF
TRBJ2-2,TRBV5-1,CASMENTGELFF
TRBJ2-7,TRBV20-1,CSARWTSDYEQYF
TRBJ2-1,TRBV15,CATSRDGINEQFF
TRBJ2-2,TRBV6-2/TRBV6-3,CASNYSLTGETGELFF
TRBJ2-7,TRBV6-2/TRBV6-3,CAGQWQPWGEQYF
TRBJ2-3,TRBV4-1,CASRGTHEAQYF
TRBJ2-1,TRBV6-6,CASTKGTSGERDEQFF
TRBJ1-2,TRBV19,CASSIVPEQVNGYTF
TRBJ2-6,TRBV27,CASTNPSSGANVLTF
TRBJ2-7,TRBV5-1,CASSLVAYEQYF
TRBJ2-7,TRBV29-1,CSVERPGQPYEQYF
TRBJ2-1,TRBV11-2,CASSLFLGAGGIYNEQFF
TRBJ2-1,TRBV20-1,CSAGGLAGDYNEQFF
TRBJ2-7,TRBV29-1,CSVEDSGGNEQYF
TRBJ2-1,TRBV13,CASSLVSGAYYNEQFF
TRBJ2-1,TRBV5-1,CASSLARNSYNEQFF
TRBJ2-7,TRBV7-9,CASSLARDYHYEQYF